This T cell receptor (beta chain) was captured in a study of CD8 T cells in Susac syndrome. The CDR3 is made up of 12 amino acids. V was trimmed by 2 bases and J by 8 bases, leaving 9 bases between them. TCR beta sequencing covered blood CD8+ and CD4+ T cells. RNA was extracted with the RNeasy kit, and a quantity of roughly 0.5 to 1 ug was reverse transcribed using random hexamers. In TCRdb, the immunoSEQ multiplex PCR reads were re-called with MiXCR into one record per CDR3 protein. The sample has about 26,000 distinct CDR3 sequences, 94% seen once. Sequences were obtained from CD8+ T cells from PBMCs. The sequence derives from a human donor in good health. This chain links TRBV12-3 or TRBV12-4 with TRBJ1-2; no firm D call. CDR3 DNA: TGTGCCAGCAGTTTAAGAGGCATAGGCTACACCTTC. Protein product: CASSLRGIGYTF.